This T cell receptor beta chain was sequenced for a study of cytomegalovirus exposure and HLA in healthy donors. Deletions cut 4 bases from V and 6 bases from J, with 17 bases between. Germline V gene data show CDR1 as SGDLS and CDR2 as YYNGEE. This CDR3 region has 14 residues. The repertoire was sequenced with immunoSEQ multiplex PCR; TCRdb's copy has only in-frame clones and lacks some. The table has 140,000 to 150,000 clones, approximately 94% seen once; the top ten hold less than 2%. This clonotype originated in a man younger than 30 in good health and CMV-seropositive. The V gene is TRBV9, the J gene TRBJ2-7, with D tentatively TRBD1 (5 bases). The sample was PBMCs. CDR3 DNA: TGTGCCAGCAGCCCCTATAGGGGTCGGAGCGAGCAGTACTTC. This translates into CASSPYRGRSEQYF.